These T cell receptor beta chains were read from a single sample in a study of cytomegalovirus exposure and HLA in healthy donors. Only in-frame clones appear in the TCRdb table, and some are missing; sequencing was by immunoSEQ multiplex PCR. Here the sample spans over 100,000 clones, 70% to 80% being singletons. The source material was PBMCs. Receptors were obtained from a female donor in good health and CMV-seronegative. Each CDR3 is given with its conserved first and last residue. The D gene is left open where the match is weak. Not every row has a clone size; where given, it reads once, few, many or a size class.

>TRBJ1-1|-|TRBV13|-
CASSLRSSGQGAFF
TGTGCCAGCAGCTTAAGGAGTTCAGGGCAGGGAGCTTTCTTT
>TRBJ2-7|-|TRBV30|-
CSVAETYEQYF
TGTTCCGTAGCGGAAACCTACGAGCAGTACTTC
>TRBJ2-3|-|TRBV7-2|-
CASSVEQGTDTQYF
TGTGCCAGCAGTGTAGAACAGGGAACAGATACGCAGTATTTT
>TRBJ1-2|-|TRBV11-1|TRBD1
CASSFGQGSNYGYTF
TGTGCCAGCAGCTTCGGACAGGGCTCTAACTATGGCTACACCTTC
>TRBJ1-1|once|TRBV9|-
CASSPTGTPSSFF
TGTGCCAGCAGTCCTACGGGGACACCCTCTTCGTTCTTT
>TRBJ1-1|-|TRBV4-2|-
CASSQDAPLHEGNTEAFF
TGTGCCAGCAGCCAAGATGCCCCCCTACACGAGGGGAACACTGAAGCTTTCTTT
>TRBJ2-7|-|TRBV19|TRBD1
CARPGQASYF
TGTGCCAGGCCAGGACAGGCATCCTACTTC
>TRBJ1-1|-|TRBV7-3|-
CASSLTGGTEAFF
TGTGCCAGCAGCTTAACCGGCGGCACTGAAGCTTTCTTT
>TRBJ1-1|-|TRBV4-2|-
CASSPTRGTEAFF
TGTGCCAGCAGCCCGACACGGGGCACTGAAGCTTTCTTT
>TRBJ2-7|-|TRBV5-1|TRBD2
CASSPGTSPYEQYF
TGCGCCAGCAGCCCCGGGACTAGTCCCTACGAGCAGTACTTC
>TRBJ2-1|once|TRBV4-2|TRBD2
CASSQVPPSGRFNEQFF
TGTGCCAGCAGCCAAGTTCCCCCTAGCGGGAGATTCAATGAGCAGTTCTTC
>TRBJ2-1|-|TRBV29-1|TRBD2
CSVMTSGRGSYNEQFF
TGCAGCGTAATGACTAGCGGGAGGGGTTCCTACAATGAGCAGTTCTTC
>TRBJ2-7|-|TRBV7-8|-
CASSSTVGLPSEQYF
TGTGCCAGCAGCTCCACAGTGGGACTGCCGAGCGAGCAGTACTTC
>TRBJ2-7|once|TRBV27|-
CASSLSGLSSYEQYF
TGTGCCAGCAGTTTATCGGGACTGAGCTCCTACGAGCAGTACTTC
>TRBJ1-3|once|TRBV19|-
CASSVTGGSGNTIYF
TGTGCCAGTAGTGTGACAGGAGGTTCTGGAAACACCATATATTTT
>TRBJ1-5|-|TRBV4-3|-
CASSQDWLWSNQPQHF
TGCGCCAGCAGCCAAGATTGGCTTTGGAGCAATCAGCCCCAGCATTTT
>TRBJ1-1|-|TRBV7-2|-
CASSQGLSAFF
TGTGCCAGCAGCCAGGGACTTTCAGCTTTCTTT
>TRBJ2-5|-|TRBV7-9|TRBD2
CASSLEGLVLEETQYF
TGTGCCAGCAGCTTAGAGGGACTAGTTTTGGAAGAGACCCAGTACTTC
>TRBJ1-5|-|TRBV4-3|-
CASSQEIRQLHGSNQPQHF
TGCGCCAGCAGCCAAGAAATCCGACAGCTTCATGGTAGCAATCAGCCCCAGCATTTT
>TRBJ2-2|-|TRBV28|-
CASSLTGDTGELFF
TGTGCCAGCAGTTTAACGGGGGACACCGGGGAGCTGTTTTTT
>TRBJ2-1|-|TRBV27|TRBD1
CASSSGVPGTGLEEQFF
TGTGCCAGCAGTTCGGGCGTTCCCGGGACAGGTCTCGAGGAGCAGTTCTTC
>TRBJ2-7|-|TRBV6-5|-
CASSYSLALNEQYF
TGTGCCAGCAGTTACTCACTAGCTCTCAACGAGCAGTACTTC
>TRBJ2-6|-|TRBV5-6|-
CASSFTQASGANVLTF
TGTGCCAGCAGCTTTACGCAGGCTTCTGGGGCCAACGTCCTGACTTTC
>TRBJ2-1|-|TRBV7-9|TRBD2
CASSAPPGGGFF
TGTGCCAGCAGCGCCCCCCCGGGGGGAGGGTTCTTC
>TRBJ2-3|-|TRBV5-1|-
CASSLPIAATDTQYF
TGCGCCAGCAGCTTGCCAATAGCGGCCACAGATACGCAGTATTTT
>TRBJ2-4|once|TRBV29-1|-
CSVRLPTELLQYF
TGCAGCGTTCGCCTCCCTACAGAGTTGCTTCAGTACTTC
>TRBJ2-3|once|TRBV5-1|TRBD1
CASRWTGQDTQYF
TGCGCCAGCAGATGGACAGGGCAAGATACGCAGTATTTT
>TRBJ1-2|-|TRBV5-4|TRBD1
CASSPGTGGGYGYTF
TGTGCCAGCAGCCCCGGGACAGGGGGCGGGTATGGCTACACCTTC
>TRBJ1-1|-|TRBV28|-
CASSEAGPQTEAFF
TGTGCCAGTAGTGAGGCGGGGCCCCAAACTGAAGCTTTCTTT
>TRBJ2-2|-|TRBV7-9|TRBD1
CASSLAGQGNTGELFF
TGTGCCAGCAGCTTAGCGGGACAGGGGAACACCGGGGAGCTGTTTTTT
>TRBJ2-6|-|TRBV28|-
CASSFEHSGANVLTF
TGTGCCAGCAGTTTCGAACACTCTGGGGCCAACGTCCTGACTTTC
>TRBJ2-5|-|TRBV28|-
CASSSGGLRLQETQYF
TGTGCCAGCAGTTCTGGGGGACTCCGGCTTCAAGAGACCCAGTACTTC
>TRBJ2-2|-|TRBV28|TRBD2
CASSSPVSGEFTGELFF
TGTGCCAGCAGTTCCCCAGTGAGCGGGGAATTTACCGGGGAGCTGTTTTTT
>TRBJ2-5|-|TRBV2|-
CASSDGIGETQYF
TGTGCCAGCAGTGACGGGATCGGAGAGACCCAGTACTTC
>TRBJ2-3|-|TRBV9|TRBD2
CASSDSGRIADTQYF
TGTGCCAGCAGCGATAGCGGGAGAATCGCAGATACGCAGTATTTT
>TRBJ1-1|-|TRBV4-2|TRBD1
CASSHGRGGENTEAFF
TGTGCCAGCAGCCATGGTCGAGGGGGCGAGAACACTGAAGCTTTCTTT
>TRBJ2-7|-|TRBV20-1|-
CSGIQGYEQYF
TGCAGTGGAATCCAGGGCTACGAGCAGTACTTC
>TRBJ2-1|-|TRBV5-1|TRBD1
CASSFLWTGVRNEQFF
TGCGCCAGCAGCTTTTTGTGGACAGGGGTAAGGAATGAGCAGTTCTTC
>TRBJ1-3|once|TRBV5-1|-
CASSLVPQGSLSGNTIYF
TGCGCCAGCAGCTTGGTCCCCCAGGGCAGTCTCTCTGGAAACACCATATATTTT
>TRBJ1-1|-|TRBV7-2|-
CASSLEAGLNAEAFF
TGTGCCAGCAGCTTAGAAGCAGGGCTGAACGCTGAAGCTTTCTTT
>TRBJ2-7|few|TRBV4-1|-
CASSQDQQPLGEQYF
TGCGCCAGCAGCCAAGATCAACAGCCCCTGGGCGAGCAGTACTTC
>TRBJ1-1|-|TRBV28|TRBD1
CASSSPQGGNTEAFF
TGTGCCAGCAGTTCCCCTCAGGGGGGGAACACTGAAGCTTTCTTT
>TRBJ1-2|-|TRBV27|-
CASSLSNLDNGRGGYTF
TGTGCCAGCAGTTTATCGAACCTGGACAATGGGCGGGGAGGCTACACCTTC
>TRBJ2-5|-|TRBV7-9|-
CASSSQGPTQDTQYF
TGTGCCAGCAGCTCCCAGGGGCCAACCCAAGATACCCAGTACTTC
>TRBJ2-1|-|TRBV2|TRBD2
CASSGDLAGVYNEQFF
TGTGCCAGCAGTGGGGACCTAGCGGGAGTGTACAATGAGCAGTTCTTC
>TRBJ2-2|-|TRBV2|TRBD1
CASSFTGGANTGELFF
TGTGCCAGCAGTTTTACAGGGGGCGCCAACACCGGGGAGCTGTTTTTT
>TRBJ1-1|-|TRBV27|-
CASSLSLSRPGAFF
TGTGCCAGCAGTTTATCCCTGAGCCGACCGGGGGCTTTCTTT
>TRBJ2-7|-|TRBV29-1|-
CSVRLEPYEQYF
TGCAGCGTGAGACTAGAACCTTACGAGCAGTACTTC
>TRBJ2-7|-|TRBV19|-
CASKAGGLGEQYF
TGTGCCAGTAAGGCAGGGGGGTTGGGGGAGCAGTACTTC
>TRBJ2-5|-|TRBV9|TRBD2
CASSAPGLAGVETQYF
TGTGCCAGCAGCGCTCCGGGACTAGCGGGAGTAGAGACCCAGTACTTC
>TRBJ1-5|-|TRBV28|-
CASSPPPGENQPQHF
TGTGCCAGCAGTCCCCCGCCGGGGGAAAATCAGCCCCAGCATTTT
>TRBJ2-1|few|TRBV29-1|TRBD2
CSAEGLDSNEQFF
TGCAGCGCCGAAGGACTAGATAGCAATGAGCAGTTCTTC
>TRBJ1-1|-|TRBV11-2|-
CASSLLGQNTEAFF
TGTGCCAGCAGCTTGTTGGGACAGAACACTGAAGCTTTCTTT
>TRBJ2-7|-|TRBV4-2|-
CASSQERLTEQYF
TGTGCCAGCAGCCAAGAACGGTTAACCGAGCAGTACTTC
>TRBJ2-5|-|TRBV28|TRBD2
CASSVQPGLGQETQYF
TGTGCCAGCAGTGTACAACCGGGACTAGGTCAGGAGACCCAGTACTTC
>TRBJ1-6|few|TRBV7-3|-
CASSSGQSNSPLHF
TGTGCCAGCAGCTCAGGACAGAGTAATTCACCCCTCCACTTT
>TRBJ2-1|-|TRBV4-1|-
CASSQDSLLAFSNEQFF
TGCGCCAGCAGCCAAGACTCTTTACTAGCTTTCAGCAATGAGCAGTTCTTC